The clone carrying this T cell receptor beta chain showed up many times. Time point meaning: persistent/refractory GD, antithyroid drugs over 5 years with positive TRAb. From PBMCs, RNA was extracted and then used to make the TCR library. Graves' disease diagnoses followed American Thyroid Association guidelines. The entry originates in a study of regulatory T cells in long-lasting Graves disease. CDR3 length: 15 residues. J gave up 3 bases and V 0 bases, and 6 bases lay outside the gene matches. The V gene's germline CDR1 is SGHRS and CDR2 YFSETQ. HTBI primers from iRepertoire and Arm-PCR of CDR3 regions yielded the TCR beta libraries. Each CDR3 protein gets one entry after TCRdb re-called the multiplex PCR reads with MiXCR. The sample shows fewer than 450,000 distinct CDR3 sequences, roughly a quarter of them seen only once.

The chain employs TRBV5-1 and TRBJ2-7; TRBD1 matches at 7 bases. The starting material was peripheral blood mononuclear cells (PBMCs), obtained when the disease was refractory, from a patient treated with antithyroid drugs. This receptor was taken from a female donor with Graves disease. This CDR3 is CASSLGGTDHYEQYF. CDR3 bases: TGCGCCAGCAGCTTGGGGGGGACAGATCACTACGAGCAGTACTTC.